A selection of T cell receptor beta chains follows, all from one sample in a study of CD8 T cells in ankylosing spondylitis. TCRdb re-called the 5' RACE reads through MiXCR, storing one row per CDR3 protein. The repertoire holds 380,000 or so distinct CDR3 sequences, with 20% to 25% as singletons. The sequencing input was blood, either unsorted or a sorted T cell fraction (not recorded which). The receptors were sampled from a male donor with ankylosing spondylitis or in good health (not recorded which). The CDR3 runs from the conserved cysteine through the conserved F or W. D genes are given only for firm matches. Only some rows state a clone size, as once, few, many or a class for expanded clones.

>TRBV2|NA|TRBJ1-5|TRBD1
TGTGCCAGCAGTTGGGGACAGGTGGGAGATCAGCCCCAGCATTTT
CASSWGQVGDQPQHF
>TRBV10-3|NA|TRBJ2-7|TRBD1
TGTGCCATCAGTGAATTTCTGGACAGGGGTTACGAGCAGTACTTC
CAISEFLDRGYEQYF
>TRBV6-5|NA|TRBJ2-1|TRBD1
TGTGCCAGCAGTAACAGGGGGCATTTGGACAATGAGCAGTTCTTC
CASSNRGHLDNEQFF
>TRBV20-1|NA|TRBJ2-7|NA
TGCAGTGCTAGTGGCCCCCAAGACTACGAGCAGTACTTC
CSASGPQDYEQYF
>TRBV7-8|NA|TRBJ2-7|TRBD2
TGTGCCAGCAGCAGCCTCCTAGCGGGGAATAGTTACGAGCAGTACTTC
CASSSLLAGNSYEQYF
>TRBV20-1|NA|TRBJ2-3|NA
TGCAGTGCTGGCAGGGTTTCGTACACAGATACGCAGTATTTT
CSAGRVSYTDTQYF
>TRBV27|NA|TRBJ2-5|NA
TGTGCCAGCAGTCCCTACACTGAAGAGACCCAGTACTTC
CASSPYTEETQYF
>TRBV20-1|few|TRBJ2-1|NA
TGCAGTGCTAGAGATCTACAGGGAGGGGCCAATGAGCAGTTCTTC
CSARDLQGGANEQFF
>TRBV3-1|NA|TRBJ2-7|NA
TGTGCCAGCAGCCCGGGCAGAGTGTACGAGCAGTACTTC
CASSPGRVYEQYF
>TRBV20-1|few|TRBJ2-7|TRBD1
TGCAGTTCTCTGGGGGGACAGGGCTACGAGCAGTACTTC
CSSLGGQGYEQYF
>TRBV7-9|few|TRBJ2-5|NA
TGTGCCAGCAGCTTCTATCCGGACCAAGAGACCCAGTACTTC
CASSFYPDQETQYF
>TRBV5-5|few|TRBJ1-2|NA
TGTGCCAGCAGCTTGATAGCCACCCCCTATGGCTACACCTTC
CASSLIATPYGYTF
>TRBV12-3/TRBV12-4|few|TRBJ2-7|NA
TGTGCCAGCAGTTTACTCCTTCGGGAGCAGTACTTC
CASSLLLREQYF
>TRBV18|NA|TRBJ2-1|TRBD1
TGTGCCAGCTCACCCCTCGGACAGGGGAGAGATGAGCAGTTCTTC
CASSPLGQGRDEQFF
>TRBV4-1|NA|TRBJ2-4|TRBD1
TGCGCCAGCAGCCAAGTCCTCGGACAGGGCGTCCCAGGGGAGTACTTC
CASSQVLGQGVPGEYF
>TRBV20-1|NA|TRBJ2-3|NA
TGCAGTGCTCTCTTGGGGGCGACTAGCACAGATACGCAGTATTTT
CSALLGATSTDTQYF
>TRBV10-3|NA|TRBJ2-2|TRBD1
TGTGCCCGCTCCTTCCCCGGAGCAGGGGGCATGAACACCGGGGAGCTGTTTTTT
CARSFPGAGGMNTGELFF
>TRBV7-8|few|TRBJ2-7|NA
TGTGCCAGCAACTTACAGCAAGAATTCTCCTACGAGCAGTACTTC
CASNLQQEFSYEQYF
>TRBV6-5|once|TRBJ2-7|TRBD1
TGTGCCAGCAGTTACCGGGACGCGAGGGGGCCTAATTACGAGCAGTACTTC
CASSYRDARGPNYEQYF
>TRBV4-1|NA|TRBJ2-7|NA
TGCGCCAGCAGGGGGGGGACAGACCTAACCTACGAGCAGTACTTC
CASRGGTDLTYEQYF
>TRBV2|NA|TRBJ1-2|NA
TGTGCCAGCAGTGAAGCTGGGAACTATGGCTACACCTTC
CASSEAGNYGYTF
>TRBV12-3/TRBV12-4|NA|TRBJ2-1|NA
TGTGCCAGCAGTTATGTACAGGCAACCTACAATGAGCAGTTCTTC
CASSYVQATYNEQFF
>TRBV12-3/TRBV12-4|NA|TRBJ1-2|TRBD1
TGTGCCAGCAGTGCTACCGGGACAGGGGACTATGGCTACACCTTC
CASSATGTGDYGYTF
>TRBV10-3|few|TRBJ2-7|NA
TGTGCCATCAGTGAGTGGTCAGCTACCTACGAGCAGTACTTC
CAISEWSATYEQYF
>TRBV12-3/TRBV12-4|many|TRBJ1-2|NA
TGTGCCAGCAGTTTGGGGGGGCAACCTAGTGGCTACACCTTC
CASSLGGQPSGYTF
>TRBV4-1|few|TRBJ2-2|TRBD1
TGCGCCAGCAGCCACCGACAGGGGGCGCAGGCCGGGGAGCTGTTTTTT
CASSHRQGAQAGELFF
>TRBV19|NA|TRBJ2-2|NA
TGTGCCTTGGCGGCGAACACCGGGGAGCTGTTTTTT
CALAANTGELFF
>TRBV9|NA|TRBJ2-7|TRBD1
TGTGCCAGCAGCGTATCGGGACAGGTGGTTAACGAGCAGTACTTC
CASSVSGQVVNEQYF
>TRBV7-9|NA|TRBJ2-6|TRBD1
TGTGCCAGCAGAGGGACAGGGGGGGCCAACGTCCTGACTTTC
CASRGTGGANVLTF
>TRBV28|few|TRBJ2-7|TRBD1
TGTGCCAGCACCCCTGGGACAGAAGTACACTACGAGCAGTACTTC
CASTPGTEVHYEQYF
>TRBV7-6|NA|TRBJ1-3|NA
TGTGCCAGCAGCTTGGAGGACAGCAACTCTGGAAACACCATATATTTT
CASSLEDSNSGNTIYF
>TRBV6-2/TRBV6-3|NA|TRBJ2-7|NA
TGTGCCAGCAGTTACTCGCTGGAATACGAGCAGTACTTC
CASSYSLEYEQYF
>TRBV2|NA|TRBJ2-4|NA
TGTGCCAGCAGCCACTGGGGGACAAGGGAAAACATTCAGTACTTC
CASSHWGTRENIQYF
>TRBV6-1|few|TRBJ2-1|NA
TGTGCCAGCAGTAAACGGGGGTTTAATGAGCAGTTCTTC
CASSKRGFNEQFF
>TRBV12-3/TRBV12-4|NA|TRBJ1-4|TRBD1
TGTGCCAGCAGTTTACCCGCCCAGGGGGCGAAACTGTTTTTT
CASSLPAQGAKLFF
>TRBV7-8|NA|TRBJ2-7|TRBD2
TGTGCCAGCAGCTCCCTAGCGGGGGTTCCCTCCTACGAGCAGTACTTC
CASSSLAGVPSYEQYF
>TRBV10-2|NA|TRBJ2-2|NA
TGCGCCAGCAGTGAGACCGGGACGAACACCGGGGAGCTGTTTTTT
CASSETGTNTGELFF
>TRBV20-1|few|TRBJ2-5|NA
TGCAGTGCTAGAGCTACAGGTACCTACCAAGAGACCCAGTACTTC
CSARATGTYQETQYF
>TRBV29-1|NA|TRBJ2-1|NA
TGCAGCGTTGAAGGGGGAATCAACTTCCTTGTTACCAATGAGCAGTTCTTC
CSVEGGINFLVTNEQFF
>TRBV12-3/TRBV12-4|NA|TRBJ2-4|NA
TGTGCCAGCAGTTCCCAGGGATCTAACAAAAACATTCAGTACTTC
CASSSQGSNKNIQYF
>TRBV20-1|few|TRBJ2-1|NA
TGCAGTGCTAGATCATTGGGGGCCCCCTCCTACAATGAGCAGTTCTTC
CSARSLGAPSYNEQFF
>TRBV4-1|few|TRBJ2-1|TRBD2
TGCGCCAGCAGCCATCTAATTAGCGGGGGGGCCGATGAGCAGTTCTTC
CASSHLISGGADEQFF
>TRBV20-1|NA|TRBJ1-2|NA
TGCAGTGCTAGAGATGTAGCCAGAAACTATGGCTACACCTTC
CSARDVARNYGYTF
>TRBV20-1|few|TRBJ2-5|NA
TGCAGTGCTGAACCACTACCGGAGTTACAAGAGACCCAGTACTTC
CSAEPLPELQETQYF